These 10 T cell receptor beta chains came from one sample sequenced in a study of radiation and T cells in renal cell carcinoma. The sample's treatment: treatment-naive control, cytoreductive nephrectomy. Method: immunoSEQ multiplex PCR; TCRdb's copy keeps in-frame clones and lacks some. The table has fewer than 10,000 clones, roughly 61% seen once. The sample in question was tumor tissue, obtained from a patient whose treatment was nephrectomy without radiotherapy. These receptor sequences come from a woman in her sixties or seventies with renal cell carcinoma.

This clone was found a few times. The chain recombines TRBV10-2 with TRBJ1-1, with D perhaps matching TRBD1 (6 bases). The germline V and J ends were trimmed by 6 bases and 4 bases, with 12 bases remaining between them. CDR3 length: 13 amino acids. CDR1 is WSHSY, CDR2 SAAADI, per germline. Here the CDR3 reads CASRYRAGTEAFF. CDR3 in DNA: TGCGCCAGCAGATACAGGGCCGGCACTGAAGCTTTCTTT.

The rearrangement links TRBV27 to TRBJ1-2; D ambiguous. The germline V and J ends were trimmed by 6 bases and 0 bases, with 11 bases remaining between them. The V gene's germline CDR1 is MNHEY and CDR2 SMNVEV (reference sequence). There are 14 residues in the CDR3. The CDR3 nucleotides are TGTGCCAGCAGCCTCGCACCGGCTAACTATGGCTACACCTTC. Protein sequence: CASSLAPANYGYTF.

V usage is TRBV4-1 and J usage is TRBJ1-2; TRBD1 matches at 8 bases. J was trimmed by 6 bases and V by 3 bases; bases with no gene match: 9. This CDR3 is 15 amino acids long. The germline CDR1 and CDR2 sequences are MGHRA and YSYEKL. The DNA for the CDR3 is TGCGCCAGCAGCCACCCGGCGGACAGGGAAGATGGCTACACCTTC. It specifies CASSHPADREDGYTF.

The CDR3 reads CATSRGRRDEKLFF. The CDR3 nucleotides read TGTGCCACCAGCAGAGGGCGGAGGGATGAAAAACTGTTTTTT. This chain joins TRBV15 and TRBJ1-4, with D hard to call. Trimming removed 1 base from V and 6 bases from J, with 9 bases in between. The CDR3 contains 14 residues. Germline lookup yields CDR1 LNHNV and CDR2 YYDKDF (reference sequence).

V gene TRBV5-3 combines with J gene TRBJ2-5; D gene ambiguous. TRBV5-3 is an ORF for which the function is uncertain. Trimming removed 5 bases at V and 5 bases at J, with 4 bases between. This CDR3 region has 10 residues. CDR3 sequence: CARRDETQYF. In nucleotides, the CDR3 is TGTGCCAGAAGGGATGAGACCCAGTACTTC.

The CDR3 nucleotides read TGTGCCAGCAGCGCAGGGGATGGATCCCTCTACGAGCAGTACTTC. It is translated as CASSAGDGSLYEQYF. This chain links TRBV9 with TRBJ2-7; perhaps TRBD1 as D (6 bases). The V gene lost 3 bases and the J gene lost 3 bases, with 16 bases spanning the gap. The CDR3 is 15 amino acids. Germline V gives CDR1 SGDLS, CDR2 YYNGEE.

The chain couples TRBV19 to TRBJ1-3; D call uncertain. Germline loops: CDR1 LNHDA, CDR2 SQIVND (reference sequence). V lost 1 base and J 7 bases, leaving 8 bases between the germline ends. The CDR3 totals 13 residues. The CDR3 reads CASSIGHSNTIYF. The CDR3 nucleotides read TGTGCCAGTAGTATAGGTCACAGCAACACCATATATTTT.

The J gene is TRBJ1-4, the V gene TRBV9; D not resolved. Germline V CDR1 and CDR2: SGDLS, YYNGEE. The CDR3 is 14 residues long. Trimming cost V 2 bases and J 4 bases, with 9 bases left between them. The CDR3 spells CASSVDIGNEKLFF. The CDR3 DNA reads as TGTGCCAGCAGCGTCGACATTGGTAATGAAAAACTGTTTTTT.

The V call is TRBV2, the J call TRBJ1-5, with 8 nucleotides matching TRBD1. In germline, CDR1 is SNHLY, CDR2 FYNNEI. The V gene end was trimmed by 6 bases and the J gene end by 3 bases; junction bases not matched to a gene: 10. The CDR3 loop spans 16 amino acids. CDR3 amino acids: CASSPRRDRNNQPQHF. The CDR3 DNA sequence: TGTGCCAGCAGCCCACGAAGGGACAGGAACAATCAGCCCCAGCATTTT.

This sequence joins TRBV27 and TRBJ1-5, with D possibly being TRBD1 (5 bases). This CDR3 region has 15 residues. The V gene lost 3 bases and the J gene lost 4 bases, with 13 bases spanning the gap. In germline, CDR1 is MNHEY, CDR2 SMNVEV (reference sequence). The CDR3 region has the DNA TGTGCCAGCAGTTTCGGGGCAGGGCCTAATCAGCCCCAGCATTTT. This encodes CASSFGAGPNQPQHF.